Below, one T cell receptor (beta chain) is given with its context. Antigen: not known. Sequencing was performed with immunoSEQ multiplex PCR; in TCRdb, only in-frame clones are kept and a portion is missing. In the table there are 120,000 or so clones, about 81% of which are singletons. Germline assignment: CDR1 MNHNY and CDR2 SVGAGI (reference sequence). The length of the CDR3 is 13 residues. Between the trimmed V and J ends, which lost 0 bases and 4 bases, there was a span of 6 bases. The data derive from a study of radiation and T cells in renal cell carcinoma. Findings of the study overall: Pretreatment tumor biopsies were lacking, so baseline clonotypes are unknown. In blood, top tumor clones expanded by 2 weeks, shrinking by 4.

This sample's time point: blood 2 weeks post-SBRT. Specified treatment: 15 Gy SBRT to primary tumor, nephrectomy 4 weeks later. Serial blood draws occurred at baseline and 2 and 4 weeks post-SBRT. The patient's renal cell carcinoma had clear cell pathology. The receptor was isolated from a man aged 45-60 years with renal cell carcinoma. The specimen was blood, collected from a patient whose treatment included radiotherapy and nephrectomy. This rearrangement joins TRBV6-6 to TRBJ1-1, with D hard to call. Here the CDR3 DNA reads TGTGCCAGCAGTTACTCTCAAGGCACTGAAGCTTTCTTT. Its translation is CASSYSQGTEAFF.